This entry is about one T cell receptor (beta chain). Its antigen is unidentified. This entry is derived from a study of cytomegalovirus exposure and HLA in healthy donors. Study background: The approximately 120 validation repertoires and the approximately 630 first-cohort repertoires shared a platform, a later analysis reported. Broader study findings: Cytomegalovirus-associated status was assigned to roughly 160 TCR beta chains. CMV antigen specificity of a few CMV-associated chains was confirmed in vitro.

The length of the CDR3 is 14 residues. Trimming pared 4 bases from V and 5 bases from J, leaving 13 bases between. Germline CDR1 and CDR2: SGHNT and YYREEE (reference sequence). TCRdb's table, derived via immunoSEQ multiplex PCR, lists solely in-frame clones and lacks some. The sample holds 70,000 to 85,000 clones, roughly 94% seen once. The gene calls are TRBV5-4 and TRBJ2-1; a possible D gene is TRBD1 (6 bases). This TCR was sampled from a woman aged 18-35 years in good health and CMV-seropositive. Specimen: PBMCs. The CDR3 coding sequence is TGTGCCAGCAGCCAACCAGGACAGCACAATGAGCAGTTCTTC. Translating it yields CASSQPGQHNEQFF.